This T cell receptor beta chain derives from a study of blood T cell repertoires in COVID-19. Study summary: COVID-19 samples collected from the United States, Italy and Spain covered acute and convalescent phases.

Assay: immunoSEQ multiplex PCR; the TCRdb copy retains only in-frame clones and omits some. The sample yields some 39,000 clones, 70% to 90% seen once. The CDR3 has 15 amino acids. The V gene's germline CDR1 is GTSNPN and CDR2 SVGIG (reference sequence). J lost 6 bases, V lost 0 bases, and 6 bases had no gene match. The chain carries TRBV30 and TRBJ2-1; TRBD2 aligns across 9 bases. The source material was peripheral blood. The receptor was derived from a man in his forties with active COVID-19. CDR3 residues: CAWSVGTSWANEQFF. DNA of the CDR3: TGTGCCTGGAGTGTAGGGACTAGCTGGGCCAATGAGCAGTTCTTC.